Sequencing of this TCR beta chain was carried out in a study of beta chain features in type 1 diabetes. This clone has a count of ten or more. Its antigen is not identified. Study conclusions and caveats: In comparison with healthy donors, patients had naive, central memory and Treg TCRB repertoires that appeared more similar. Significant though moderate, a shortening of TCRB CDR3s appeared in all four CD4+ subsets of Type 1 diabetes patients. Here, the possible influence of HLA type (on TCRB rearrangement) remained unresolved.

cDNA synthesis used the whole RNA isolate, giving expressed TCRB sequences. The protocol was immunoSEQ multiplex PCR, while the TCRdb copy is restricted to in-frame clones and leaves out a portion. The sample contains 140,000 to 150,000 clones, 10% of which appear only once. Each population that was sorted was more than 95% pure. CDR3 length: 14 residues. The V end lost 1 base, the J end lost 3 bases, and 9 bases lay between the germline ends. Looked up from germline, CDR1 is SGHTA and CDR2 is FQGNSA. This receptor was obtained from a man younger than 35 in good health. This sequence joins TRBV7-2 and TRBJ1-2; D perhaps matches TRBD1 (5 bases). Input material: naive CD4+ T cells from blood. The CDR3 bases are TGTGCCAGCAGCTTAGGGGGCGCGGACTATGGCTACACCTTC. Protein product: CASSLGGADYGYTF.